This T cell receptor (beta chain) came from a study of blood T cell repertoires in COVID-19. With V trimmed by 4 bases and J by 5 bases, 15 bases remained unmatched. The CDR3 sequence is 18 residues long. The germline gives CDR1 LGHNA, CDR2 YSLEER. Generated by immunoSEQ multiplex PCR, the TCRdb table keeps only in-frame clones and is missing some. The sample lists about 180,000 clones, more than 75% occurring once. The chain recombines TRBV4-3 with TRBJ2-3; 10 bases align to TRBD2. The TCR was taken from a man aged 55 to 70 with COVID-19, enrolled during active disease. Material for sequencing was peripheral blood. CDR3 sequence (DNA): TGCGCCAGCAGCCTTCTCCCGCCGCTAGCGGGAGATGAAGATACGCAGTATTTT. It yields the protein CASSLLPPLAGDEDTQYF.